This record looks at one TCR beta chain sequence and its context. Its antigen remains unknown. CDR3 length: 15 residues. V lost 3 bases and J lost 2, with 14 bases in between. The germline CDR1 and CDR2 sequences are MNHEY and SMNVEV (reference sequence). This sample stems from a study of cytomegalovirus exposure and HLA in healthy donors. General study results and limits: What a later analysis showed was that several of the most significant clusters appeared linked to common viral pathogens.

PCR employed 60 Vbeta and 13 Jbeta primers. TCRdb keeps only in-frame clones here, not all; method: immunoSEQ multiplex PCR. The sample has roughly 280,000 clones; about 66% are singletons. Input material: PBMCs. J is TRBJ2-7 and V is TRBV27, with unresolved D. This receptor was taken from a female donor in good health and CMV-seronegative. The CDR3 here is CASSFILEDTYEQYF. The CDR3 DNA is TGTGCCAGCAGTTTTATCTTAGAGGATACCTACGAGCAGTACTTC.